This TCR beta chain is from a study of Ad26.COV2.S vaccination and SARS-CoV-2 variants. Study information: Within the COV1001 Ad26.COV2.S trial arm, the donor was enrolled.

Profiling relied on immunoSEQ multiplex PCR, and the TCRdb table lists in-frame clones only, not all of them. The sample carries under 400,000 clones, roughly 91% recorded once. This clone was seen a single time. What it binds is unknown. In germline, CDR1 is MNHEY, CDR2 SVGAGI. The CDR3 totals 14 residues. Trimming took 4 bases from V and 0 from J, leaving 7 bases between them. General study findings and limits: The TCR-based breadth and depth measures might underestimate overall T cell responses. Spike-specific CD8+ and CD4+ T cell responses reportedly showed substantial breadth after vaccination. Placebo and vaccine recipients had non-spike TCR breadth that was similar.

Treatment indicated: over 15 received Ad26.COV2.S at low or high dose, single or two shots; about 5 received placebo; per-sample allocation not given. It was on day 63 after the first vaccine or placebo injection that samples were taken. The material sequenced was peripheral blood, taken in a trial of Ad26.COV2.S vaccine versus placebo. The clonotype was recovered from a person aged 18-65 years who received the Ad26.COV2.S COVID-19 vaccine or a placebo. This rearrangement joins TRBV6-5 to TRBJ1-5; D gene ambiguous. The CDR3 DNA reads TGTGCCAGCAGTTGGGCCCCTAGCAATCAGCCCCAGCATTTT. This encodes CASSWAPSNQPQHF.